This T cell receptor (beta chain) was identified in a study of T-cell reconstitution after alpha-beta-depleted transplantation in children. Unique molecular identifiers were built into the TCRbeta library. MiXCR was run by TCRdb on the PCR reads, yielding one entry per CDR3 protein. The sample consists of some 840,000 distinct CDR3 sequences, under 20% of them appearing once. V gave up 0 bases and J gave up 6 bases; unmatched junction bases: 4. Per the germline V gene, CDR1 is SGHRS and CDR2 is YFSETQ. There are 15 residues in the CDR3. The study's findings and limits: Fresh T-cell production supplied most of the T-cell counts and diversity seen one year after transplant. Some patients' high day-60 TCRbeta diversity was attributed to recipient cells surviving conditioning. Roughly two months post-transplant, alpha-beta T cells reportedly originated from several hundred graft clones that had expanded.

This clonotype was seen many times. Its antigen remains unidentified. V is TRBV5-1 and J is TRBJ2-7, with TRBD2 matching over 12 bases. Sequenced material: PBMCs, mostly from graft donor cells, taken 360 days after TCRalphabeta/CD19-depleted stem cell transplant. The origin of this receptor is a male patient aged 5 to 17 who had a stem cell transplant for acute lymphoblastic leukemia, so the T cells may come from the graft donor. The CDR3 region is CASSLVLAGGAEQYF. The CDR3 nucleotides are TGCGCCAGCAGCTTGGTACTAGCGGGAGGTGCCGAGCAGTACTTC. Variable domain in full (rest from reference TRBV5-1 and TRBJ2-7): KAGVTQTPRYLIKTRGQQVTLSCSPISGHRSVSWYQQTPGQGLQFLFEYFSETQRNKGNFPGRFSGRQFSNSRSEMNVSTLELGDSALYLCASSLVLAGGAEQYFGPGTRLTVT.